The TCR beta chain under discussion was sequenced for a study of T cells after yellow fever vaccination. Study-level results: Clonotype sharing between CD4 and CD8 compartments was small.

TCRdb re-derived calls from the 5' RACE reads in MiXCR, one entry per CDR3 protein. The top ten hold about 25% of the sample, which has around 100,000 distinct CDR3 sequences, roughly 8.4% seen once. Comment on this clonotype: The target antigen is unknown.

The CDR3 has 12 amino acids. Germline loops: CDR1 DFQATT, CDR2 SNEGSKA (reference sequence). V was trimmed by 3 bases and J by 2 bases, leaving 8 bases between them. The source of this sequence is a man in his thirties or forties who received the YFV17D yellow fever vaccine. This rearrangement joins TRBV20-1 to TRBJ2-7; TRBD2 might be the D (5 bases). This specimen consisted of CD8+ T cells sorted from PBMCs, obtained 45 days after the yellow fever booster vaccination. DNA of the CDR3: TGCAGTGCTAGGTGGGAGACCTACGAGCAGTACTTC. This encodes CSARWETYEQYF.